Here is one TCR beta chain with its context. Alongside a J-beta primer mix, a sample-barcoded 5' primer served in a second PCR lasting about 7 to 11 cycles. Each CDR3 protein is one row after TCRdb ran MiXCR on the 5' RACE reads. The sample records 800,000 to 1,300,000 distinct CDR3 sequences, around 27% being singletons. In germline, CDR1 is SGHVS, CDR2 FQNEAQ. This CDR3 is built from 15 residues. V was pared by 5 bases and J by 4 bases, with 17 bases between. The sample belongs to a study of blood T cells in healthy people across ages. These same data were also listed under a study on T cells of mothers and their children.

This receptor was obtained from a girl aged 2 to 10 in good health. The specimen was blood. The V call is TRBV7-8, the J call TRBJ1-2, with D possibly TRBD1 on 5 matching bases. The CDR3 nucleotides read TGTGCCAGCAGCCCGGGACTCCTGGAGGTCTATGGCTACACCTTC. This sequence encodes CASSPGLLEVYGYTF.